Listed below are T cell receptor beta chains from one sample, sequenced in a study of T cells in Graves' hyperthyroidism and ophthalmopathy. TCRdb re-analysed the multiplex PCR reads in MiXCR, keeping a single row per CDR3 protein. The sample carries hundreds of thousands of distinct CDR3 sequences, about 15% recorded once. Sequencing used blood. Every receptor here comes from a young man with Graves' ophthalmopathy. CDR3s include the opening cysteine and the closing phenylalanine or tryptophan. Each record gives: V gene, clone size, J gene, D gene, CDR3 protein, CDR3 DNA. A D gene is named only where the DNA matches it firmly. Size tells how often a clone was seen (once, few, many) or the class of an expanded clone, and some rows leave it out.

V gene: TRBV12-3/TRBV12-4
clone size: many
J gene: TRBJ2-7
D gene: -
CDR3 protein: CASSLNREYEQYF
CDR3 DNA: TGTGCCAGCAGTTTAAACAGGGAGTACGAGCAGTACTTC

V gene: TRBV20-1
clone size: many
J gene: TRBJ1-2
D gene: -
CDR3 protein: CSATNNYGYTF
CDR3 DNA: TGCAGTGCGACCAATAACTATGGCTACACCTTC

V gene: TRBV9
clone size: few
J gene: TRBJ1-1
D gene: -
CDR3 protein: CASSVGGGGLNTEAFF
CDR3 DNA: TGTGCCAGCAGCGTAGGGGGCGGGGGCTTGAACACTGAAGCTTTCTTT

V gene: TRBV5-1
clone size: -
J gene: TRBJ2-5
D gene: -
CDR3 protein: CASSLQRHLPQETQYF
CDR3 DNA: TGCGCCAGCAGCTTGCAGCGACACCTCCCCCAAGAGACCCAGTACTTC

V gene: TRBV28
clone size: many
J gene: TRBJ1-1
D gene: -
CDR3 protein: CASGVVVMNTEAFF
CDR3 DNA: TGTGCCAGCGGGGTCGTGGTTATGAACACTGAAGCTTTCTTT

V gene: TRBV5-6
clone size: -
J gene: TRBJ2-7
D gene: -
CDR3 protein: CASSLGGRVEQYF
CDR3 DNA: TGTGCCAGCAGCTTGGGGGGCCGTGTGGAGCAGTACTTC

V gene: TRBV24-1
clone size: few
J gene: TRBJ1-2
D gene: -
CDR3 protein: CATSDLDSLYGYTF
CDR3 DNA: TGTGCCACCAGTGATTTGGACAGCCTCTATGGCTACACCTTC

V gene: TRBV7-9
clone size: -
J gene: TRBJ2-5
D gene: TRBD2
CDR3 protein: CASSRLAGSQETQYF
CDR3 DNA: TGTGCCAGCAGCAGACTAGCGGGGTCCCAAGAGACCCAGTACTTC

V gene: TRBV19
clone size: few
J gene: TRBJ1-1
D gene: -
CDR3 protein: CASSIDVGGSNTEAFF
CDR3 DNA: TGTGCCAGTAGTATAGATGTCGGGGGCTCCAACACTGAAGCTTTCTTT

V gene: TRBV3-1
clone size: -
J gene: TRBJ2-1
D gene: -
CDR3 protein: CASSQRAGRSYNEQFF
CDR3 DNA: TGTGCCAGCAGCCAACGTGCGGGGAGGTCCTACAATGAGCAGTTCTTC

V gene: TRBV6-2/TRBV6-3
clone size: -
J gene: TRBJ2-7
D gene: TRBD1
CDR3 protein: CASSLGQGGFYEQYF
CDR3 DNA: TGTGCCAGCAGTTTGGGACAGGGGGGTTTCTACGAGCAGTACTTC

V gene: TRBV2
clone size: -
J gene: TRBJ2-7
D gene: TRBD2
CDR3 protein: CASSPGTSGMGTYEQYF
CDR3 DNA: TGTGCCAGCAGCCCCGGGACTAGCGGGATGGGAACCTACGAGCAGTACTTC

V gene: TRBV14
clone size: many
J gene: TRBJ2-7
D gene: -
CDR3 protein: CASSLTSPGLGYEQYF
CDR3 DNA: TGTGCCAGCAGTCTAACCTCACCAGGGCTTGGTTACGAGCAGTACTTC

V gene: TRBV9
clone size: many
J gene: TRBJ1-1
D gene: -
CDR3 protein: CASSAEGNTEAFF
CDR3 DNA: TGTGCCAGCAGCGCAGAAGGGAACACTGAAGCTTTCTTT

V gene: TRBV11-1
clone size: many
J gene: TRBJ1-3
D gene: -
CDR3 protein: CASRRFTGTAATPGNTIYF
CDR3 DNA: TGTGCCAGCAGGCGTTTCACCGGGACTGCCGCAACTCCTGGAAACACCATATATTTT

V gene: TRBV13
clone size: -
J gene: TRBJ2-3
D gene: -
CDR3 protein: CASSGGDSRRDTQYF
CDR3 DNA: TGTGCCAGCAGCGGGGGAGACTCCCGCAGGGATACGCAGTATTTT

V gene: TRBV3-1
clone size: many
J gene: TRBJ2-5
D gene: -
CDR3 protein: CASSQGTQYF
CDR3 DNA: TGTGCCAGCAGCCAAGGGACCCAGTACTTC

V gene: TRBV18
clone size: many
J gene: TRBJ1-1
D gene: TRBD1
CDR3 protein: CASSTGTGGEAFF
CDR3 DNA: TGTGCCAGCTCCACCGGGACAGGGGGCGAAGCTTTCTTT

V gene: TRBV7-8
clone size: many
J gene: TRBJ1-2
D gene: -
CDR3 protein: CASSLGSGDFYGYTF
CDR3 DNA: TGTGCCAGCAGCTTAGGGTCAGGAGACTTCTATGGCTACACCTTC

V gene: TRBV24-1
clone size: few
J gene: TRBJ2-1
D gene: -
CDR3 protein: CATSDRNFLPNEQFF
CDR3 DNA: TGTGCCACCAGTGATCGGAACTTCCTTCCTAATGAGCAGTTCTTC

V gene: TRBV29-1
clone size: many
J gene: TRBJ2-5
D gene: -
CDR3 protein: CSVGKDLETQYF
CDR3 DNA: TGCAGCGTTGGGAAGGACCTAGAGACCCAGTACTTC

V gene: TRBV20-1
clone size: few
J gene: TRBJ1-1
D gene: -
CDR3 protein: CSAPRDNNEAFF
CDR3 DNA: TGCAGTGCTCCCCGGGACAACAATGAAGCTTTCTTT

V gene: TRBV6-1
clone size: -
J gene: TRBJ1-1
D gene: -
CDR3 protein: CASSHPQGTEAFF
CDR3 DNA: TGTGCCAGCAGTCACCCACAGGGCACTGAAGCTTTCTTT

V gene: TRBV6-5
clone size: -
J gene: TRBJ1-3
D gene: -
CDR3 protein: CASSYSTVSSGNTIYF
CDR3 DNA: TGTGCCAGCAGTTACTCGACTGTGAGCTCTGGAAACACCATATATTTT

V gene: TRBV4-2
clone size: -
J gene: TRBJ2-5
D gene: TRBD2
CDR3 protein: CASSESGSASGRARAQYF
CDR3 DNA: TGTGCCAGCAGCGAAAGTGGGTCGGCTAGCGGGAGGGCTAGGGCCCAGTACTTC

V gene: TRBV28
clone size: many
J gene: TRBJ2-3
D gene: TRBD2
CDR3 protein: CASRPATSGRRTDTQYF
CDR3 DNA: TGTGCCAGCAGACCTGCCACTAGCGGGAGGAGGACAGATACGCAGTATTTT

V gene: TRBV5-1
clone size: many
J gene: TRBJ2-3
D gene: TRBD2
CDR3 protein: CASSLAASGITDTQYF
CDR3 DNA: TGCGCCAGCAGCTTGGCGGCTAGCGGGATCACAGATACGCAGTATTTT

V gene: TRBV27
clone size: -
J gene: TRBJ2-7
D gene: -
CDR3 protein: CASSSHGGRLKHEQYF
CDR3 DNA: TGTGCCAGCAGTTCCCATGGGGGAAGGCTCAAGCACGAGCAGTACTTC

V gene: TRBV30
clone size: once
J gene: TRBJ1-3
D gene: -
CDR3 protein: CAWGVRGSGNTIYF
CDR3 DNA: TGTGCCTGGGGGGTCAGGGGATCTGGAAACACCATATATTTT

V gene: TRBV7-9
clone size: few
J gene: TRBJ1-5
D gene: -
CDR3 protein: CASSLAGHSVNQPQHF
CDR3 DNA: TGTGCCAGCAGCTTGGCGGGACACTCGGTCAATCAGCCCCAGCATTTT

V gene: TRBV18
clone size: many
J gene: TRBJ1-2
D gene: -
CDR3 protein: CASSPSEEHYGYTF
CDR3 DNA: TGTGCCAGCTCACCCTCCGAGGAGCACTATGGCTACACCTTC

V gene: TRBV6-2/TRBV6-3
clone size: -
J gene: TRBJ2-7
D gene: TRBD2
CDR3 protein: CASSDGTSGGNEQYF
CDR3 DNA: TGTGCCAGCAGTGACGGGACTAGCGGGGGCAATGAGCAGTACTTC

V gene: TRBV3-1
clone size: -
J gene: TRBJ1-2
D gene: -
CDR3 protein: CASSPVDRNYGYTF
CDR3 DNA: TGTGCCAGCAGCCCCGTAGACAGAAACTATGGCTACACCTTC

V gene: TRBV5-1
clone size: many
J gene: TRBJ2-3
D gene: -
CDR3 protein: CASSFPGGPDTQYF
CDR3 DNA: TGCGCCAGCAGCTTCCCAGGGGGGCCCGATACGCAGTATTTT

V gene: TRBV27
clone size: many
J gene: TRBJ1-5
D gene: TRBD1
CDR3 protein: CASSPAGTGQPQHF
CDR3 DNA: TGTGCCAGCAGTCCCGCCGGGACAGGCCAGCCCCAGCATTTT

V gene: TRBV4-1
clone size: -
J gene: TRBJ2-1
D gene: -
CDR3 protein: CASSQDRDILFF
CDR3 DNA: TGCGCCAGCAGCCAAGACCGGGACATCCTCTTCTTC

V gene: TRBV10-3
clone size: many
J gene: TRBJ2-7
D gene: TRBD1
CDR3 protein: CAISDRDRISYEQYF
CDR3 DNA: TGTGCCATCAGTGACCGGGACAGAATCTCCTACGAGCAGTACTTC

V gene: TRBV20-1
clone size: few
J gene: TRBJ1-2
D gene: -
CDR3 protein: CSARAENYGYTF
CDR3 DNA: TGCAGTGCCCGGGCAGAGAACTATGGCTACACCTTC

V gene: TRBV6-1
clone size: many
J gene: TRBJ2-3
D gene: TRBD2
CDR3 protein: CASSSPGGGNTDTQYF
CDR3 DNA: TGTGCCAGCAGTTCCCCCGGGGGGGGGAACACAGATACGCAGTATTTT

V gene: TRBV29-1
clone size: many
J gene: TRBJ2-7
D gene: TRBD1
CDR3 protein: CSVGQQGANEQYF
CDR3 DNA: TGCAGCGTCGGGCAACAGGGGGCGAACGAGCAGTACTTC

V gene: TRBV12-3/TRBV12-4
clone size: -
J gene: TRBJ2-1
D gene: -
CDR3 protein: CASSLSNGVQFF
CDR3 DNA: TGTGCCAGCAGTTTGTCGAACGGGGTGCAGTTCTTC

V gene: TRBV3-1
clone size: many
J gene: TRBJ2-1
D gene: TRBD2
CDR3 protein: CASSRGSSGRNEQFF
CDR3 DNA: TGTGCCAGCAGCCGCGGGTCTAGCGGGAGAAATGAGCAGTTCTTC

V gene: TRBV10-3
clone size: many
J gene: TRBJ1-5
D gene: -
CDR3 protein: CAISESVGNQPQHF
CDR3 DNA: TGTGCCATCAGTGAGTCTGTAGGGAATCAGCCCCAGCATTTT

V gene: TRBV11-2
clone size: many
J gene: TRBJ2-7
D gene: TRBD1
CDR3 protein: CASSIGTVGYEQYF
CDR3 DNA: TGTGCCAGCAGCATCGGGACAGTGGGGTACGAGCAGTACTTC

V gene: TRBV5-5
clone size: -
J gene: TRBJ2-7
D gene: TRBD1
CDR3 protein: CASSSGTGFMAYEQYF
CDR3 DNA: TGTGCCAGCAGCAGCGGGACAGGGTTTATGGCCTACGAGCAGTACTTC

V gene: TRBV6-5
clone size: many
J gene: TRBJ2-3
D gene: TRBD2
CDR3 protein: CASSYSSGTHKSTDTQYF
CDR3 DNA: TGTGCCAGCAGTTACTCGAGCGGGACTCACAAAAGCACAGATACGCAGTATTTT

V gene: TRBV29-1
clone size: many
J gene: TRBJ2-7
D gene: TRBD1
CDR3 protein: CSVEEVVGRTGRGEQYF
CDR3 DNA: TGCAGCGTTGAAGAGGTTGTTGGTAGGACAGGGAGAGGCGAGCAGTACTTC

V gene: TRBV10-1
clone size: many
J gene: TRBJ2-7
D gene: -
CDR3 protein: CASSESGTSYEQYF
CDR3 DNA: TGCGCCAGCAGTGAGTCAGGCACTTCCTACGAGCAGTACTTC

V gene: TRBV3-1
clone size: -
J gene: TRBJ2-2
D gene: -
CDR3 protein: CASSQDWGSSANTGELFF
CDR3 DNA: TGTGCCAGCAGCCAAGACTGGGGTTCTAGCGCGAACACCGGGGAGCTGTTTTTT

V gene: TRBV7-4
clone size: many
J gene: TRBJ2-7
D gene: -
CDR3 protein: CASSQGTAYEQYF
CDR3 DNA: TGTGCCAGCAGCCAAGGGACGGCCTACGAGCAGTACTTC

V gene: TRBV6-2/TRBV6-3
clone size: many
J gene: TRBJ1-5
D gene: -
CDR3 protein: CASSYGRDNQPQHF
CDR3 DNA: TGTGCCAGCAGTTACGGAAGAGACAATCAGCCCCAGCATTTT

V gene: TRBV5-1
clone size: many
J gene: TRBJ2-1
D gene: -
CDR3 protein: CASSLRGGSSYNEQFF
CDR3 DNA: TGCGCCAGCAGCTTAAGGGGCGGTAGCTCCTACAATGAGCAGTTCTTC

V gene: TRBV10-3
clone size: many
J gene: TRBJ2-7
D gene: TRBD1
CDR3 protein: CAIRETGGAYEQYF
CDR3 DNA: TGTGCCATCAGAGAAACAGGGGGCGCGTACGAGCAGTACTTC

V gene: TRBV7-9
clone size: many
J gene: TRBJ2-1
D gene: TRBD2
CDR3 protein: CASSLGRGTSGRAAEQFF
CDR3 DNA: TGTGCCAGCAGCTTAGGAAGGGGAACTAGCGGGAGGGCCGCTGAGCAGTTCTTC

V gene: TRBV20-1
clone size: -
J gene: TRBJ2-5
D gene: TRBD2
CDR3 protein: CSARDILAGPGETQYF
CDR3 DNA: TGCAGTGCTAGAGATATACTAGCGGGCCCTGGGGAGACCCAGTACTTC